Listed below are T cell receptor beta chains from one sample, sequenced in a study of CD8 T cells in ankylosing spondylitis. TCRdb used MiXCR to reprocess the 5' RACE reads, holding one entry per CDR3 protein. The sample has about 540,000 distinct CDR3 sequences, more than 9.5% seen once. The sample taken for sequencing was blood, either unsorted or a sorted T cell fraction (not recorded which). These receptors came from a male donor with ankylosing spondylitis. CDR3s include the opening cysteine and the closing phenylalanine or tryptophan. The D gene is left open where the match is weak. Size is stated for part of the rows, as once, few or many counts, or as a class when the clone is expanded.

v_call	j_call	clone_size	d_call	cdr3_aa	cdr3_nt
TRBV5-6	TRBJ2-2	few	NA	CASVTQGIGELFF	TGTGCCAGCGTTACCCAGGGGATCGGGGAGCTGTTTTTT
TRBV27	TRBJ1-6	NA	NA	CASSLSMTSYNSPLHF	TGTGCCAGCAGTTTATCGATGACCTCTTATAATTCACCCCTCCACTTT
TRBV13	TRBJ2-3	NA	TRBD2	CASSEGLAGTADTQYF	TGTGCCAGCAGCGAGGGACTAGCGGGAACGGCAGATACGCAGTATTTT
TRBV11-2	TRBJ1-3	NA	TRBD1	CASSFDRGNTIYF	TGTGCCAGCAGTTTTGACAGGGGGAACACCATATATTTT
TRBV5-5	TRBJ1-6	NA	NA	CASSLGPDSPLHF	TGTGCCAGCAGCCTGGGGCCGGATTCACCCCTCCACTTT
TRBV5-1	TRBJ2-3	NA	NA	CASSFNSGAADTQYF	TGCGCCAGCAGCTTCAATTCGGGGGCGGCAGATACGCAGTATTTT
TRBV11-2	TRBJ2-3	NA	TRBD1	CASSLEGTGFTDTQYF	TGTGCCAGCAGCTTAGAAGGGACAGGGTTCACAGATACGCAGTATTTT
TRBV20-1	TRBJ2-1	many	NA	CSARDVGLQIYSYNEQFF	TGCAGTGCTAGAGATGTAGGACTACAGATATACTCCTACAATGAGCAGTTCTTC
TRBV18	TRBJ1-5	NA	TRBD1	CASSLRQGSNQPQHF	TGTGCCAGCTCACTCAGACAGGGGAGCAATCAGCCCCAGCATTTT
TRBV20-1	TRBJ2-5	few	TRBD2	CSPSQLAGQETQYF	TGCAGTCCCTCCCAACTAGCGGGACAAGAGACCCAGTACTTC
TRBV29-1	TRBJ2-3	many	TRBD2	CSVEYLTSEKRNTQYF	TGCAGCGTTGAATACCTGACTAGCGAGAAAAGGAATACGCAGTATTTT
TRBV3-1	TRBJ1-2	NA	NA	CASSLGGQNYGYTF	TGTGCCAGCAGCCTCGGCGGTCAGAACTATGGCTACACCTTC
TRBV11-2	TRBJ1-3	few	TRBD1	CASSFPGTGGSGNTIYF	TGTGCCAGCAGCTTCCCCGGGACAGGGGGTTCAGGAAACACCATATATTTT
TRBV12-3/TRBV12-4	TRBJ2-2	NA	NA	CASSDTGTHTGELFF	TGTGCCAGCAGTGACACCGGGACACACACCGGGGAGCTGTTTTTT
TRBV20-1	TRBJ2-1	NA	TRBD2	CSARDPLAGDRNEQFF	TGCAGTGCTAGAGATCCCCTAGCGGGAGATCGTAATGAGCAGTTCTTC
TRBV5-1	TRBJ2-7	many	TRBD1	CASSRADRGYEQYF	TGCGCCAGCAGCCGGGCGGACAGGGGATACGAGCAGTACTTC
TRBV10-3	TRBJ1-1	NA	NA	CAISVGGSTEAFF	TGTGCCATCAGTGTCGGGGGATCCACTGAAGCTTTCTTT
TRBV11-2	TRBJ2-7	few	NA	CASSLAGRYEQYF	TGTGCCAGCAGCTTAGCGGGGCGCTACGAGCAGTACTTC
TRBV6-1	TRBJ2-1	NA	NA	CATTGGQDNEQFF	TGTGCCACCACCGGGGGGCAGGACAATGAGCAGTTCTTC
TRBV19	TRBJ2-1	NA	NA	CASSIGQGIGDEQFF	TGTGCCAGTAGTATAGGGCAGGGGATCGGAGATGAGCAGTTCTTC
TRBV7-9	TRBJ1-2	few	NA	CATSPHSGGRNIYGYTF	TGTGCCACCAGCCCACATAGCGGAGGACGGAACATATATGGCTACACCTTC
TRBV20-1	TRBJ2-5	NA	NA	CSAGRGAMKETQYF	TGCAGTGCCGGACGGGGGGCGATGAAAGAGACCCAGTACTTC
TRBV7-9	TRBJ1-3	few	NA	CASSFILQGSGNTIYF	TGTGCCAGCAGCTTTATTCTACAGGGCTCTGGAAACACCATATATTTT
TRBV7-9	TRBJ1-2	NA	NA	CASSLGAIPPYGYTF	TGTGCCAGCAGCTTAGGGGCGATCCCCCCCTATGGCTACACCTTC
TRBV30	TRBJ1-5	few	TRBD1	CAWSLTGGEQPQHF	TGTGCCTGGAGTCTCACAGGGGGAGAACAGCCCCAGCATTTT
TRBV20-1	TRBJ1-5	few	NA	CSASGSGNQPQHF	TGCAGTGCTAGTGGCAGCGGCAATCAGCCCCAGCATTTT
TRBV3-1	TRBJ2-2	many	TRBD2	CASSQGGTSNLGELFF	TGTGCCAGCAGCCAAGGCGGGACTAGTAATCTCGGGGAGCTGTTTTTT
TRBV5-1	TRBJ1-1	NA	TRBD1	CASSRSRQGMNTEAFF	TGCGCCAGCAGCCGATCTAGACAGGGGATGAACACTGAAGCTTTCTTT
TRBV10-1	TRBJ1-5	few	NA	CASSDYVPRKRQPQHF	TGCGCCAGCAGTGACTACGTTCCCCGTAAGCGTCAGCCCCAGCATTTT
TRBV27	TRBJ2-5	NA	TRBD2	CASSRQLAGETQYF	TGTGCCAGCAGCCGACAACTAGCGGGAGAGACCCAGTACTTC
TRBV6-1	TRBJ2-7	NA	TRBD2	CASSDGLAGNPPYEQYF	TGTGCCAGCAGTGACGGACTAGCGGGAAACCCACCCTACGAGCAGTACTTC
TRBV25-1	TRBJ2-2	NA	TRBD2	CASSELTSGMGELFF	TGTGCCAGCAGTGAATTAACTAGCGGGATGGGGGAGCTGTTTTTT
TRBV6-4	TRBJ2-1	NA	TRBD2	CASSDRTSGRENEQFF	TGTGCCAGCAGTGACCGGACTAGCGGGAGGGAAAATGAGCAGTTCTTC
TRBV6-2/TRBV6-3	TRBJ2-1	many	NA	CATLGSQGNEQFF	TGTGCCACCCTTGGGTCCCAGGGCAATGAGCAGTTCTTC
TRBV29-1	TRBJ2-5	many	NA	CSVLRSGSQETQYF	TGCAGCGTCCTTAGGTCGGGCAGCCAAGAGACCCAGTACTTC
TRBV10-1	TRBJ2-1	few	NA	CASRGRGNEQFF	TGCGCCAGCCGGGGCCGTGGCAATGAGCAGTTCTTC
TRBV20-1	TRBJ2-1	few	NA	CSATAVLAEQFF	TGCAGTGCTACGGCGGTCCTAGCTGAGCAGTTCTTC
TRBV7-8	TRBJ2-3	few	NA	CASSLTVSASLSTDTQYF	TGTGCCAGCAGCTTAACTGTTTCCGCTAGTCTGAGCACAGATACGCAGTATTTT